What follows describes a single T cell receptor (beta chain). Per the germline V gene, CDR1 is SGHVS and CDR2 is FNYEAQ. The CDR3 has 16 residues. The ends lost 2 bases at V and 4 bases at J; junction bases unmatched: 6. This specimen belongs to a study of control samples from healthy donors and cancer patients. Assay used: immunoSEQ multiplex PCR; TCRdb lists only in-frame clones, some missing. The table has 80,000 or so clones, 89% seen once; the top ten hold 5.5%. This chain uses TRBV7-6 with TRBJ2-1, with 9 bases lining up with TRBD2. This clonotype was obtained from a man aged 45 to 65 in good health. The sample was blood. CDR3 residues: CASSLSGGGDYNEQFF. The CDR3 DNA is TGTGCCAGCAGCTTAAGCGGCGGGGGGGATTACAATGAGCAGTTCTTC.